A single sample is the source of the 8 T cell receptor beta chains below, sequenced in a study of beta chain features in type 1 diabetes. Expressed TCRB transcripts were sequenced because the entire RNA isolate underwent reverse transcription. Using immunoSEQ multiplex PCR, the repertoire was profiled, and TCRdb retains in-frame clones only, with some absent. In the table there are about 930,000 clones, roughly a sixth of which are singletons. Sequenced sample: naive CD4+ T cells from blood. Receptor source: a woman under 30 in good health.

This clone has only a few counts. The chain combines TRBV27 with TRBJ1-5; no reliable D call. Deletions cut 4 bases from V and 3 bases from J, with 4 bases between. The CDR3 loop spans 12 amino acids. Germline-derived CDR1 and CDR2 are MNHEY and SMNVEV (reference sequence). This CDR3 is CASSSLNQPQHF. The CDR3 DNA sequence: TGTGCCAGCAGTTCGCTCAATCAGCCCCAGCATTTT.

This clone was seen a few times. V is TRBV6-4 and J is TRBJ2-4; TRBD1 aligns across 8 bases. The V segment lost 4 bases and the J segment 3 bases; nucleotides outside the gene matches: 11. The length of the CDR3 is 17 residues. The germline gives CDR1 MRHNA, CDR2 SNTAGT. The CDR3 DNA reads TGTGCCAGCAGTGCCCGAGACAGGGGTCGAGTCAAAAACATTCAGTACTTC. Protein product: CASSARDRGRVKNIQYF.

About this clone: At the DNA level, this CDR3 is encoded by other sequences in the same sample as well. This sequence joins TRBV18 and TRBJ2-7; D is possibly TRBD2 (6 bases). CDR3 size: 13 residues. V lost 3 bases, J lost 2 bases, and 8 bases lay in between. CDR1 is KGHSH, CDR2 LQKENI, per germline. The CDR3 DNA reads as TGTGCCAGCTCACCGGGACTCACCTACGAGCAGTACTTC. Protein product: CASSPGLTYEQYF.

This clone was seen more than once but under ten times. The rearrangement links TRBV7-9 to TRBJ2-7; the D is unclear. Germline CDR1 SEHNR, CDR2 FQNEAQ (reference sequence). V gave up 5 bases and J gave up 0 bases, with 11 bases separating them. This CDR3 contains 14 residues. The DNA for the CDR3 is TGTGCCAGCAGCCCCACCGAGAGCTCCTACGAGCAGTACTTC. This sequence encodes CASSPTESSYEQYF.

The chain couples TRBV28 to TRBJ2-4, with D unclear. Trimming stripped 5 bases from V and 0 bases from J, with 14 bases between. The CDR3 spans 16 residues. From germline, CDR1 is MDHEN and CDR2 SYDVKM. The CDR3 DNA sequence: TGTGCCAGCAGTGTAACAGATTCCCTAGCCAAAAACATTCAGTACTTC. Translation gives CASSVTDSLAKNIQYF.

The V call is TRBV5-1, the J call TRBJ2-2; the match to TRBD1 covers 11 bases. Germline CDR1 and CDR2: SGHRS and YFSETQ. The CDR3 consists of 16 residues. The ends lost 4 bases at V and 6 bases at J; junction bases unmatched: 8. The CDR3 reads CASSVPGQGESGELFF. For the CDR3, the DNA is TGCGCCAGCAGCGTGCCGGGACAGGGGGAGTCCGGGGAGCTGTTTTTT.

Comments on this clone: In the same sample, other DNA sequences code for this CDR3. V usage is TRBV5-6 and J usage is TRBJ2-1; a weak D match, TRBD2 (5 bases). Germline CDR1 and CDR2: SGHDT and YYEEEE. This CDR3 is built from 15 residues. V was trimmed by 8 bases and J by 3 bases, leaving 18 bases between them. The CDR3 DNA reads TGTGCCAGTAGCGAGAGCGGAACGGGCTACAATGAGCAGTTCTTC. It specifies CASSESGTGYNEQFF.

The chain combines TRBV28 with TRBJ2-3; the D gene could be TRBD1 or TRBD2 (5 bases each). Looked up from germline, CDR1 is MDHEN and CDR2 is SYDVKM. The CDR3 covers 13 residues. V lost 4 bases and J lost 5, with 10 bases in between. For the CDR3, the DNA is TGTGCCAGCAGTTCGGGACCCCTAGATACGCAGTATTTT. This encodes CASSSGPLDTQYF.